This T cell receptor (beta chain) was found in a study of blood T cell repertoires in COVID-19. About the study: From the United States, Italy and Spain came samples of acute and convalescent COVID-19. PBMCs, B-cell-depleted T cells, or T cells were the source of the cDNA or gDNA that made up the material.

Under the authors' procedure: Estimates of nucleated cell counts were drawn from the amplification of reference gene primers. Here immunoSEQ multiplex PCR was the method, and the copy in TCRdb shows in-frame clones only, minus some. That table is the source of V, J and clone size, and D and trimming were worked out from the DNA. This table has about 220,000 clones, about three quarters appearing once. The CDR3 covers 15 residues. V dropped 8 bases and J dropped 0 bases, with 11 bases sitting between them. CDR1 MNHEY and CDR2 SMNVEV come from the germline V gene (reference sequence). This TCR came from a woman between 70 and 85 years old with acute or convalescent COVID-19. The specimen was peripheral blood. The chain is built from TRBV27 and TRBJ2-6; no definite D call. The DNA for the CDR3 is TGTGCCAGCGATCCCCCGGGCTCTGGGGCCAACGTCCTGACTTTC. It translates to CASDPPGSGANVLTF. The full variable domain, rest sourced from reference TRBV27 and TRBJ2-6, is EAQVTQNPRYLITVTGKKLTVTCSQNMNHEYMSWYRQDPGLGLRQIYYSMNVEVTDKGDVPEGYKVSRKEKRNFPLILESPSPNQTSLYFCASDPPGSGANVLTFGAGSRLTVL.